The 32 T cell receptor beta chains in this list originate from one sample, sequenced in a study of T-cell memory formation after mild COVID-19. TCRdb re-analysed the 5' RACE reads in MiXCR, keeping a single row per CDR3 protein. The sample includes approximately 100,000 distinct CDR3 sequences, 20% to 25% seen only once; the top ten take about 40%. Sequenced sample: PBMCs or a T cell subset sorted from them (not recorded which). Receptors were obtained from a man between 18 and 29 years old who had mild COVID-19 (a few samples of this study predate the infection). Cell type and time point are not known.

This chain links TRBV27 with TRBJ2-2; D is undetermined. The ends were cut back, 8 bases at V and 0 bases at J, with 10 bases in the middle. The CDR3 spans 14 residues. CDR1 is MNHEY, CDR2 SMNVEV, per germline (reference sequence). This CDR3 is CASGDGANTGELFF. In DNA form, the CDR3 reads TGTGCCAGCGGCGACGGCGCGAACACCGGGGAGCTGTTTTTT.

With regard to this clonotype: The junction shows a germline mismatch at one end, possibly a read error. The rearrangement links TRBV7-7 to TRBJ2-3; TRBD1 matches at 11 bases. The CDR3 has 20 residues. CDR1 and CDR2 from the germline V gene are SSHAT and FNYEAQ (reference sequence). CDR3 DNA sequence: TGTGCTAGCAGCTTGTCCGCCGGGACAGGGGGACCCTACCCCACAGATACGCAGTATTTT. This gives the protein CASSLSAGTGGPYPTDTQYF. The whole variable domain, filled in from reference TRBV7-7 and TRBJ2-3, reads GAGVSQSPRYKVTKRGQDVTLRCDPISSHATLYWYQQALGQGPEFLTYFNYEAQPDKSGLPSDRFSAERPEGSISTLTIQRTEQRDSAMYRCASSLSAGTGGPYPTDTQYFGPGTRLTVL.

This sequence joins TRBV18 and TRBJ1-2; the match to TRBD1 covers 9 bases. CDR1 is KGHSH and CDR2 is LQKENI in the germline V gene. This CDR3 has 16 residues. The ends lost 3 bases at V and 2 bases at J; junction bases unmatched: 7. Here the CDR3 reads CASSPPTGGLNYGYTF. The CDR3 bases are TGTGCCAGCTCACCCCCAACAGGGGGCTTAAACTATGGCTACACCTTC.

V is TRBV27 and J is TRBJ1-1; D not certain. This CDR3 contains 13 residues. Looked up from germline, CDR1 is MNHEY and CDR2 is SMNVEV (reference sequence). The V gene lost 3 bases and the J gene lost 5 bases, with 10 bases spanning the gap. The CDR3 sequence: CASSFRGWTEAFF. CDR3 in DNA: TGTGCCAGCAGTTTCCGGGGTTGGACTGAAGCTTTCTTT.

This chain links TRBV6-2 or TRBV6-3 with TRBJ2-3; TRBD1 agrees at 8 bases. Looked up from germline, CDR1 is MNHEY and CDR2 is SVGEGT. CDR3 length: 16 residues. V lost 2 bases to trimming and J lost 3 bases; unmatched junction nucleotides: 7. The CDR3 nucleotides are TGTGCCAGCAGTTACGAACCAGGGGGCAAAACAGATACGCAGTATTTT. Translated: CASSYEPGGKTDTQYF.

The chain couples TRBV5-1 to TRBJ1-2, with TRBD1 as a possible D gene (6 bases). The CDR3 runs to 16 residues. CDR1 and CDR2 from the germline V gene are SGHRS and YFSETQ. With 3 bases removed from V and 4 bases from J, the gap between germline ends came to 19 bases. CDR3 DNA: TGCGCCAGCAGCTCCCTATCCCCGACAGGAGCCTATGGCTACACCTTC. Protein: CASSSLSPTGAYGYTF. Full variable domain (rest looked up from reference TRBV5-1 and TRBJ1-2): KAGVTQTPRYLIKTRGQQVTLSCSPISGHRSVSWYQQTPGQGLQFLFEYFSETQRNKGNFPGRFSGRQFSNSRSEMNVSTLELGDSALYLCASSSLSPTGAYGYTFGSGTRLTVV.

The chain couples TRBV19 to TRBJ1-4, with D hard to call. The CDR3 is made up of 11 amino acids. V was shortened by 5 bases and J by 13 bases, with 11 bases between the two germline ends. Germline assignment: CDR1 LNHDA and CDR2 SQIVND (reference sequence). CDR3 region: CASSASPGLFF. DNA of the CDR3: TGTGCCAGTAGTGCTTCTCCGGGACTGTTTTTT.

This clonotype was detected a few times. The V call is TRBV29-1, the J call TRBJ2-5, with TRBD1 matching over 9 bases. From germline, CDR1 is SQVTM and CDR2 ANQGSEA. V dropped 4 bases and J dropped 5; count of bases not matched to a gene: 11. This CDR3 comprises 15 residues. The CDR3 loop is CSVVPRDRELETQYF. The DNA of the CDR3 is TGCAGCGTTGTGCCCCGGGACAGGGAGCTGGAGACCCAGTACTTC.

V usage is TRBV6-4 and J usage is TRBJ2-7; 8 nucleotides agree with TRBD2. Germline lookup yields CDR1 MRHNA and CDR2 SNTAGT. After removal of 6 bases from V and 1 base from J, the junction contained 11 bases not matched to a gene. The CDR3 extends over 16 amino acids. The CDR3 nucleotides are TGTGCCAGCAGAACCCCCCGGGGGGGACGTTCCTACGAGCAGTACTTC. Its protein is CASRTPRGGRSYEQYF.

Here the CDR3 DNA reads TGCGCCAGCAGCCCACAGGGGGCAGATCGGGGCTACACCTTC. Translated, it gives CASSPQGADRGYTF. The chain recombines TRBV5-1 with TRBJ1-2, with 9 bases matching TRBD1. J lost 8 bases, V lost 4 bases, and 9 bases had no gene match. Germline V CDR1 and CDR2: SGHRS, YFSETQ. This CDR3 comprises 14 residues.

CDR3 bases: TGTGCCAGCAGCTTAGTAGCTTCTCCGTCGGGGTACAATCAGCCCCAGCATTTT. It yields the protein CASSLVASPSGYNQPQHF. The V gene is TRBV7-2, the J gene TRBJ1-5; D not resolved. The CDR3 spans 18 residues. Germline V gene data show CDR1 as SGHTA and CDR2 as FQGNSA. The V gene lost 1 base and the J gene lost 3 bases, with 19 bases spanning the gap.

This clonotype was observed a few times. The V call is TRBV7-9, the J call TRBJ2-7; 8 nucleotides match TRBD1. This CDR3 contains 14 residues. The V and J ends lost 5 bases and 4 bases, in that order; junction bases with no gene match: 7. Germline values: CDR1 SEHNR, CDR2 FQNEAQ (reference sequence). The CDR3 spells CASSPKTGEYEQYF. The CDR3 DNA reads TGTGCCAGCAGCCCGAAGACAGGGGAATACGAGCAGTACTTC.

This chain connects TRBV7-8 to TRBJ2-2; D remains ambiguous. CDR1 is SGHVS, CDR2 FQNEAQ, per germline. V lost 1 base, J lost 4 bases, and 10 bases lay in between. The CDR3 spans 15 residues. CDR3 amino acids: CASSLGTGTTGELFF. The CDR3 bases are TGTGCCAGCAGCTTAGGGACCGGTACCACCGGGGAGCTGTTTTTT.

The V and J genes are TRBV5-1 and TRBJ1-2; no reliable D call. The CDR3 is made up of 16 amino acids. Germline lookup yields CDR1 SGHRS and CDR2 YFSETQ. The germline V and J ends were trimmed by 1 base and 2 bases, with 15 bases remaining between them. CDR3 sequence reads: CASSLSASGGNYGYTF. The DNA for the CDR3 is TGCGCCAGCAGCTTGTCGGCTTCGGGTGGCAACTATGGCTACACCTTC.

The chain couples TRBV12-3 or TRBV12-4 to TRBJ2-5; TRBD1 matches at 7 bases. CDR3 length: 15 amino acids. With V trimmed by 5 bases and J by 2 bases, 8 bases remained unmatched. The CDR3 DNA reads as TGTGCCAGCAGTCCCGGGACAGCGTCTCAAGAGACCCAGTACTTC. Translating it yields CASSPGTASQETQYF.

This chain connects TRBV27 to TRBJ2-5; 7 bases are shared with TRBD1. This CDR3 has 14 residues. V shed 7 bases and J 2 bases; nucleotides not matched to a gene: 7. Germline V gene data show CDR1 as MNHEY and CDR2 as SMNVEV (reference sequence). CDR3 protein: CASKTGTVQETQYF. The CDR3 nucleotides read TGTGCCAGCAAGACAGGGACCGTTCAAGAGACCCAGTACTTC.

This clonotype turned up a few times. The V call is TRBV6-5, the J call TRBJ2-2, with 8 bases matching TRBD1. The CDR3 spans 18 residues. J was trimmed by 3 bases and V by 8 bases; bases with no gene match: 17. Germline assignment: CDR1 MNHEY and CDR2 SVGAGI. CDR3 in amino acids: CASQGFDQGAMYTGELFF. In DNA form, the CDR3 reads TGTGCCAGCCAGGGTTTTGACCAGGGGGCAATGTACACCGGGGAGCTGTTTTTT.

V and J are TRBV9 and TRBJ2-2; 8 nucleotides match TRBD1. V gave up 4 bases and J gave up 4 bases; unmatched junction bases: 3. From germline, CDR1 is SGDLS and CDR2 YYNGEE. CDR3 length: 14 amino acids. The CDR3 here is CASSIQGVTGELFF. CDR3 DNA: TGTGCCAGCAGCATACAGGGGGTCACCGGGGAGCTGTTTTTT.

The sample holds a few counts of this clonotype. J is TRBJ1-1 and V is TRBV7-3; TRBD1 aligns across 8 bases. V was pared by 5 bases and J by 7 bases, with 9 bases of the junction left unmatched. Germline V gives CDR1 SGHTA, CDR2 FQGTGA. This CDR3 spans 14 amino acids. The chain's CDR3 is CASSPSPGTGEAFF. The DNA of the CDR3 is TGTGCCAGCAGCCCCAGTCCCGGGACAGGTGAAGCTTTCTTT.

This clonotype has ten or more counts. The rearrangement joins TRBV12-3 or TRBV12-4 to TRBJ1-5; the D is unclear. The CDR3 covers 14 residues. Trimming removed 3 bases at V and 5 bases at J, with 11 bases between. The chain's CDR3 is CASSFWGGDQPQHF. CDR3 DNA: TGTGCCAGCAGTTTTTGGGGAGGCGATCAGCCCCAGCATTTT.

J is TRBJ2-7 and V is TRBV10-2; D gene ambiguous. V was cut by 0 bases and J by 8 bases, with 5 bases left in between. The CDR3 is 11 amino acids. Germline V CDR1 and CDR2: WSHSY, SAAADI. The chain's CDR3 is CASSESAKQYF. CDR3 coding DNA: TGCGCCAGCAGTGAGTCGGCTAAGCAGTACTTC.

In its sample, this clonotype was seen a few times. V is TRBV6-1 and J is TRBJ2-3; 8 bases are shared with TRBD2. The CDR3 is 14 amino acids. Per the germline V gene, CDR1 is MNHNS and CDR2 is SASEGT. V shed 7 bases, J shed 4 bases, and the junction held 7 bases outside the gene matches. This chain's CDR3 is CASNPRGEPDTQYF. The CDR3 DNA follows: TGTGCCAGCAACCCGCGGGGGGAGCCAGATACGCAGTATTTT.

This clonotype was counted only a few times. This chain links TRBV29-1 with TRBJ2-7, with 8 bases aligning to TRBD2. Trimming cost V 5 bases and J 2 bases; bases outside gene matches: 2. The CDR3 runs to 12 residues. Germline-derived CDR1 and CDR2 are SQVTM and ANQGSEA. Written as DNA, the CDR3 is TGCAGCGTTAGCGGGGGTCCCTACGAGCAGTACTTC. Translation: CSVSGGPYEQYF.

The rearrangement links TRBV11-2 to TRBJ2-5; 7 positions agree with TRBD2. The CDR3 length is 13 residues. The germline gives CDR1 SGHAT, CDR2 FQNNGV. Germline trimming cut 5 bases from V and 6 bases from J; bases unmatched to any gene: 6. CDR3 sequence reads: CASSREAPKTQYF. CDR3 coding DNA: TGTGCCAGCAGCCGGGAGGCCCCGAAGACCCAGTACTTC.

There are a few counts of this clonotype. The J gene is TRBJ2-3, the V gene TRBV29-1; D might be TRBD2 (7 bases). CDR3 size: 16 residues. Germline V gene data show CDR1 as SQVTM and CDR2 as ANQGSEA. Between the trimmed V and J ends, which lost 0 bases and 1 base, there was a span of 14 bases. The CDR3 nucleotides read TGCAGCGTTGAAGATGGGGGGGGGCCTCGCACAGATACGCAGTATTTT. Amino acids: CSVEDGGGPRTDTQYF.

DNA for the CDR3: TGTGCCAGCAGCTTAGGGGTTGGCTACACCTTC. It is translated as CASSLGVGYTF. The chain employs TRBV5-4 and TRBJ1-2; TRBD1 might be the D (5 bases). This CDR3 contains 11 residues. V lost 2 bases, J lost 7 bases, and 6 bases lay in between. Germline V gene sequence: CDR1 SGHNT, CDR2 YYREEE (reference sequence). The full variable domain, with the rest looked up from reference TRBV5-4 and TRBJ1-2, is ETGVTQSPTHLIKTRGQQVTLRCSSQSGHNTVSWYQQALGQGPQFIFQYYREEENGRGNFPPRFSGLQFPNYSSELNVNALELDDSALYLCASSLGVGYTFGSGTRLTVV.

This clonotype was seen more than once but under ten times. The J gene is TRBJ2-7, the V gene TRBV20-1; D might be TRBD2 (5 bases). This CDR3 contains 17 residues. V was clipped by 2 bases and J by 0 bases, with 20 bases between them. Germline CDR1 DFQATT, CDR2 SNEGSKA (reference sequence). CDR3 amino acids: CSARSGPRAASSYEQYV. The CDR3 DNA sequence: TGCAGTGCTAGATCTGGTCCGAGGGCCGCGAGCTCCTACGAGCAGTACGTC.

The chain links TRBV24-1 to TRBJ2-1; maybe TRBD2 (6 bases). Trimming took 2 bases from V and 2 from J, leaving 12 bases between them. Germline CDR1 and CDR2: KGHDR and SFDVKD. The CDR3 loop spans 16 amino acids. CDR3 loop: CATSDSAGMTYNEQFF. The DNA of the CDR3 is TGTGCCACCAGTGATTCGGCGGGGATGACCTACAATGAGCAGTTCTTC.

This clonotype was recorded many times. The chain carries TRBV4-3 and TRBJ2-7; TRBD2 might be the D (6 bases). The CDR3 is made up of 15 amino acids. The V and J ends lost 1 base and 0 bases respectively, with 10 bases between them. In germline, CDR1 is LGHNA, CDR2 YSLEER. Here the CDR3 DNA reads TGCGCCAGCAGCCAAGCGCGGGGAAGCTCCTACGAGCAGTACTTC. Residues: CASSQARGSSYEQYF.

The chain couples TRBV6-2 or TRBV6-3 to TRBJ1-2; 7 positions agree with TRBD1. With V trimmed by 5 bases and J by 4 bases, 4 bases remained unmatched. Germline V CDR1 and CDR2: MNHEY, SVGEGT. The CDR3 length is 13 residues. The CDR3: CASSAWTGYGYTF. The CDR3, as DNA: TGTGCCAGCAGTGCATGGACAGGCTATGGCTACACCTTC.

This clonotype was found a few times. J is TRBJ2-2 and V is TRBV7-9; 9 bases match TRBD1. Germline values: CDR1 SEHNR, CDR2 FQNEAQ (reference sequence). J lost 5 bases, V lost 5 bases, and 3 bases had no gene match. This CDR3 comprises 14 residues. The CDR3 DNA is TGTGCCAGCAGCACGGACAGGGGTACCGGGGAGCTGTTTTTT. It specifies CASSTDRGTGELFF.

This clonotype has more than one count but fewer than ten. The chain couples TRBV7-8 to TRBJ2-7; possible D gene TRBD1, 6 bases. The length of the CDR3 is 15 residues. The V gene lost 5 bases and the J gene lost 7 bases, with 21 bases spanning the gap. Per germline, CDR1 SGHVS and CDR2 FQNEAQ. The CDR3 here is CASSPIASQGPEQYV. The CDR3 DNA reads TGTGCCAGCAGCCCGATCGCTTCACAGGGTCCGGAGCAGTACGTC.